This T cell receptor beta chain was sequenced during a study of shared clonotypes between healthy human individuals. The sequenced material, unsorted PBMC DNA, was run on ten immunoSEQ deep assay plates. Libraries were prepared by immunoSEQ multiplex PCR; TCRdb keeps only in-frame clonotypes and omits some of them. Here the sample spans 400,000 to 600,000 clones, approximately 79% being singletons. The donors were adults (healthy and HIV-negative) with no recent acute infections or vaccinations. V lost 5 bases and J lost 3, with 12 bases in between. This CDR3 has 14 amino acids. Germline assignment: CDR1 SEHNR and CDR2 FQNEAQ (reference sequence). With regard to this clone: Other nucleotide sequences in the sample specify the same CDR3.

The sample was PBMCs. This chain links TRBV7-9 with TRBJ2-3, with a possible D match to TRBD1 (6 bases). The sequence was collected from a woman in her thirties or forties in good health. Some clones in this sample may be carry-over from other donors' samples. As DNA, the CDR3 is TGTGCCAGCAGCCTATCAGGGGATACAGATACGCAGTATTTT. This encodes CASSLSGDTDTQYF. The full variable domain, its missing parts supplied by reference TRBV7-9 and TRBJ2-3, is DTGVSQNPRHKITKRGQNVTFRCDPISEHNRLYWYRQTLGQGPEFLTYFQNEAQLEKSRLLSDRFSAERPKGSFSTLEIQRTEQGDSAMYLCASSLSGDTDTQYFGPGTRLTVL.